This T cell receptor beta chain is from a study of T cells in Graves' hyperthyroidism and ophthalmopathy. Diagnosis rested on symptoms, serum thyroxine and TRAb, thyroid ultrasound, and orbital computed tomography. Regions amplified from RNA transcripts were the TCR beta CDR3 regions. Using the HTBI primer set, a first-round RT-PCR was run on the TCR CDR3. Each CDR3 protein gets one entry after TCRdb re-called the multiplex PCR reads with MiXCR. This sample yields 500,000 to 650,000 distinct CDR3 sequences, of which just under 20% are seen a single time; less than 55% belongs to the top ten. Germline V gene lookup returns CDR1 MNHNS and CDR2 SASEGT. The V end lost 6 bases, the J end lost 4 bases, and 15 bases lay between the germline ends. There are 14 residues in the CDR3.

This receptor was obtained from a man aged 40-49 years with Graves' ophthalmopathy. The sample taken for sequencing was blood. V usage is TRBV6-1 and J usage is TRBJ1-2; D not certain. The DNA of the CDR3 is TGTGCCAGCAGCAATACGGAGGTCGGCTATGGCTACACCTTC. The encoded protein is CASSNTEVGYGYTF.